These 19 T cell receptor beta chains were all obtained from the same sample, sequenced in a study of T-cell reconstitution after alpha-beta-depleted transplantation in children. The TCRbeta library incorporated unique molecular identifiers. TCRdb re-called the PCR reads with MiXCR, one entry per CDR3 protein. This sample has approximately 350,000 distinct CDR3 sequences, with around 10% found just once. The source was PBMCs from the stem cell graft donor, collected from the stem cell graft. These receptors were obtained from a human donor who donated a stem cell graft to a child with acute lymphoblastic leukemia.

This clonotype has more than one count but fewer than ten. V and J are TRBV3-1 and TRBJ2-7; D is perhaps TRBD2 (6 bases). CDR3 size: 17 residues. The germline V gene has CDR1 LGHDT and CDR2 YNNKEL (reference sequence). V lost 4 bases and J 2 bases, leaving 21 bases between the germline ends. DNA of the CDR3: TGTGCCAGCAGCCCCCTAATCCAATTAGCGGCTCCCTACGAGCAGTACTTC. This gives the protein CASSPLIQLAAPYEQYF.

The rearrangement links TRBV12-3 or TRBV12-4 to TRBJ2-7; tentatively, D is TRBD1 (6 bases). CDR3 size: 15 residues. Between the trimmed V and J ends, which lost 3 bases and 2 bases, there was a span of 14 bases. The CDR3 here is CASSFSGALAYEQYF. CDR3 nucleotides: TGTGCCAGCAGTTTCTCAGGGGCGCTCGCCTACGAGCAGTACTTC.

This chain connects TRBV20-1 to TRBJ2-1; 13 nucleotides align to TRBD2. CDR3 length equals 15 residues. V shed 6 bases and J 8 bases; nucleotides not matched to a gene: 10. Germline V lookup: CDR1 DFQATT, CDR2 SNEGSKA (reference sequence). The CDR3 coding sequence is TGCAGTGCCAAATCCGGGACTAGCGGGATTCATGAGCAGTTCTTC. Protein: CSAKSGTSGIHEQFF.

The chain combines TRBV7-9 with TRBJ1-5; a possible D gene is TRBD1 (5 bases). The V and J ends lost 0 bases and 5 bases respectively, with 14 bases between them. CDR3 length: 16 residues. CDR1 is SEHNR, CDR2 FQNEAQ, per germline (reference sequence). This CDR3 is CASSLAVGTGHQPQHF. In nucleotides, the CDR3 is TGTGCCAGCAGCTTAGCTGTCGGGACGGGGCATCAGCCCCAGCATTTT.

This clonotype was seen a few times. The V and J genes are TRBV29-1 and TRBJ1-3; D gene uncertain. Germline V lookup: CDR1 SQVTM, CDR2 ANQGSEA. The CDR3 totals 13 residues. Between the trimmed V and J ends, which lost 4 bases and 1 base, there was a span of 8 bases. In nucleotides, the CDR3 is TGCAGCGTTGCCGACGGGTCTGGAAACACCATATATTTT. Its translation: CSVADGSGNTIYF.

This clonotype was seen a handful of times. The rearrangement links TRBV28 to TRBJ2-1; 9 bases fit TRBD2. Per germline, CDR1 MDHEN and CDR2 SYDVKM. The V segment lost 8 bases and the J segment 9 bases; nucleotides outside the gene matches: 11. This CDR3 region has 14 residues. The CDR3 DNA is TGTGCCAGCGGAGGCGGGAGGGTGTTGGGTGAGCAGTTCTTC. Translated: CASGGGRVLGEQFF.

The chain uses TRBV12-3 or TRBV12-4 and TRBJ1-1; perhaps TRBD1 as D (5 bases). Trimming removed 3 bases from V and 0 bases from J, with 8 bases in between. The CDR3 extends over 14 amino acids. CDR3 coding DNA: TGTGCCAGCAGTTTTGACAGCGTGAACACTGAAGCTTTCTTT. It yields the protein CASSFDSVNTEAFF.

This clonotype was counted ten times or more. This chain connects TRBV27 to TRBJ2-4; D is undetermined. Germline CDR1 and CDR2: MNHEY and SMNVEV (reference sequence). The V and J ends lost 0 bases and 8 bases respectively, with 14 bases between them. The CDR3 runs to 15 residues. The CDR3 loop is CASSLSSPPRDIQYF. CDR3 coding DNA: TGTGCCAGCAGTTTATCAAGTCCCCCTAGGGACATTCAGTACTTC.

This clonotype was found many times. The rearrangement joins TRBV5-1 to TRBJ2-7; 12 bases match TRBD2. Trimming cost V 2 bases and J 5 bases; bases outside gene matches: 2. Germline CDR1 SGHRS, CDR2 YFSETQ. CDR3 length: 14 amino acids. The CDR3 DNA is TGCGCCAGCAGCTTCCGGACTAGCGGGAACGAGCAGTACTTC. Translating gives CASSFRTSGNEQYF.

This chain joins TRBV7-2 and TRBJ2-1, with TRBD2 matching over 13 bases. From germline, CDR1 is SGHTA and CDR2 FQGNSA. The ends lost 6 bases at V and 8 bases at J; junction bases unmatched: 4. There are 14 residues in the CDR3. This CDR3 reads CASRPGLAGDEQFF. The CDR3 region has the DNA TGTGCCAGCAGACCCGGACTAGCGGGAGATGAGCAGTTCTTC.

This clonotype occurred many times. The rearrangement joins TRBV5-1 to TRBJ1-1; D uncertain. The CDR3 covers 13 residues. CDR1 and CDR2 from the germline V gene are SGHRS and YFSETQ. V was trimmed by 4 bases and J by 4 bases, leaving 11 bases between them. The chain's CDR3 is CASSIPGSTEAFF. The CDR3 nucleotides are TGCGCCAGCAGCATCCCGGGTAGCACTGAAGCTTTCTTT.

This clonotype was seen ten or more times. V usage is TRBV29-1 and J usage is TRBJ2-5, with D possibly being TRBD2 (5 bases). This CDR3 spans 16 amino acids. CDR1 is SQVTM and CDR2 is ANQGSEA in the germline V gene. V was pared by 2 bases and J by 5 bases, with 21 bases between. The DNA for the CDR3 is TGCAGCGTTGAATCCCCTCCCGGCGCGACGGGGGAGACCCAGTACTTC. Its protein is CSVESPPGATGETQYF.

The table lists this clonotype with a count of one. The chain has TRBV6-1 and TRBJ1-3; D is unresolved. Trimming shortened V by 2 bases and J by 0 bases, and 8 bases separated the two germline ends. Germline loops: CDR1 MNHNS, CDR2 SASEGT. The CDR3 is 15 amino acids. CDR3 sequence (DNA): TGTGCCAGCAGTGAATGGCAGACCTCTGGAAACACCATATATTTT. Its protein product is CASSEWQTSGNTIYF.

This sequence joins TRBV29-1 and TRBJ1-1, with 8 bases that match TRBD1. The CDR3 consists of 13 residues. Germline lookup yields CDR1 SQVTM and CDR2 ANQGSEA. Unmatched junction bases numbered 5, after V lost 4 bases and J lost 4 bases. The CDR3: CSVGTGTGTEAFF. DNA of the CDR3: TGCAGCGTTGGGACAGGGACGGGCACTGAAGCTTTCTTT.

The rearrangement links TRBV5-1 to TRBJ2-7, with 7 bases aligning to TRBD1. With V trimmed by 4 bases and J by 6 bases, 7 bases remained unmatched. The CDR3 consists of 13 residues. CDR1 is SGHRS and CDR2 is YFSETQ in the germline V gene. CDR3 DNA: TGCGCCAGCAGCACCCCCGGGACAGTCGAGCAGTACTTC. Translated: CASSTPGTVEQYF.

The rearrangement uses TRBV20-1 and TRBJ2-3; TRBD2 aligns across 7 bases. J lost 6 bases, V lost 0 bases, and 9 bases had no gene match. The germline gives CDR1 DFQATT, CDR2 SNEGSKA (reference sequence). The CDR3 has 15 amino acids. CDR3 DNA sequence: TGCAGTGCTAGAGATCCCCGCGGGAGCGGGGATACGCAGTATTTT. Residues: CSARDPRGSGDTQYF.

This clonotype was counted a few times. J is TRBJ2-5 and V is TRBV28; 7 bases match TRBD1. The CDR3 has 15 amino acids. CDR1 MDHEN and CDR2 SYDVKM come from the germline V gene. V shed 6 bases, J shed 4 bases, and the junction held 11 bases outside the gene matches. The CDR3 coding sequence is TGTGCCAGCAGGGGACAGACAGTAGTGGGAGAGACCCAGTACTTC. This codes for CASRGQTVVGETQYF.

V is TRBV20-1 and J is TRBJ2-3; D gene uncertain. The CDR3 sequence is 12 residues long. V was cut by 6 bases and J by 0 bases, with 7 bases left in between. Germline V gene data show CDR1 as DFQATT and CDR2 as SNEGSKA (reference sequence). This CDR3 is CSAALSTDTQYF. The CDR3 nucleotides read TGCAGTGCCGCGCTGAGCACAGATACGCAGTATTTT.

This clonotype was seen only a few times. The chain joins TRBV20-1 to TRBJ2-7; TRBD1 might be the D (5 bases). Germline assignment: CDR1 DFQATT and CDR2 SNEGSKA (reference sequence). The V and J ends lost 7 bases and 0 bases respectively, with 10 bases between them. The CDR3 sequence is 12 residues long. The CDR3 nucleotides are TGCAGTGTAGGCAGGGTCTCCTACGAGCAGTACTTC. Its protein is CSVGRVSYEQYF.